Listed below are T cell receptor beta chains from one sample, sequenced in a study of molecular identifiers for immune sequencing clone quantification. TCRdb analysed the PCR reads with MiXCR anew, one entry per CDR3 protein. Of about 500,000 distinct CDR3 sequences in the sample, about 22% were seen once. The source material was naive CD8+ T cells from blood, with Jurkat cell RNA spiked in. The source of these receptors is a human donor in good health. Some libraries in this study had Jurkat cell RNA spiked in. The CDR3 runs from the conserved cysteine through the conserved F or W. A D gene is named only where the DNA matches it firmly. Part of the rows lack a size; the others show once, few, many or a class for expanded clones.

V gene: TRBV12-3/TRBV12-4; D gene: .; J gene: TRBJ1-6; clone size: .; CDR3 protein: CASSLSGSPLHF; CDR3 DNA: TGTGCCAGCAGTTTAAGCGGTTCACCCCTCCACTTT
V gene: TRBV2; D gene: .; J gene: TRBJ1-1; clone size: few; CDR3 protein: CASSVLGNTEAFF; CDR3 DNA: TGTGCCAGCAGTGTGTTGGGGAACACTGAAGCTTTCTTT
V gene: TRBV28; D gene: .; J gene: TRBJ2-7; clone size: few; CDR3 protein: CASSWTTYEQYF; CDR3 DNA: TGTGCCAGCAGTTGGACTACCTACGAGCAGTACTTC
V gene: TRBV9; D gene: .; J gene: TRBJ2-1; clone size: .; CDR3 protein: CASSVVLGDEQFF; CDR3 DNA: TGTGCCAGCAGCGTAGTCTTGGGGGATGAGCAGTTCTTC
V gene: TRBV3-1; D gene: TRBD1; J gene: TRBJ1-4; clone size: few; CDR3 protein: CASSQRQGQRKLFF; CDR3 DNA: TGTGCCAGCAGCCAACGACAGGGGCAGAGGAAACTGTTTTTT
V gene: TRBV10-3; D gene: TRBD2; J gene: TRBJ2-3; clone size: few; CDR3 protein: CAIRLGEGTDTQYF; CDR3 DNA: TGTGCCATCAGACTAGGGGAGGGGACAGATACGCAGTATTTT
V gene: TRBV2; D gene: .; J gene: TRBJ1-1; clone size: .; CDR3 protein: CASSERLGTEAFF; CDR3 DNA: TGTGCCAGCAGTGAGAGGTTGGGCACTGAAGCTTTCTTT
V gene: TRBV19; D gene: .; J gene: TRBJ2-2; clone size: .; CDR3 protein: CASTPNTGELFF; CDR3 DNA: TGTGCCAGTACGCCGAACACCGGGGAGCTGTTTTTT
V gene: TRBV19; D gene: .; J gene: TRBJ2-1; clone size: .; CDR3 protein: CASSVTGPLNEQFF; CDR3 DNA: TGTGCCAGTAGCGTGACGGGGCCCTTAAATGAGCAGTTCTTC
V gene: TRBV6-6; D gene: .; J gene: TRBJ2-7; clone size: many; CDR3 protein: CASSTTAGGYEQYF; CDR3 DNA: TGTGCCAGCAGTACGACAGCTGGTGGATACGAGCAGTACTTC
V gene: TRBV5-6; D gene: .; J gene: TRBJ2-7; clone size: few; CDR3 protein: CASSLGHPIYEQYF; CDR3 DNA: TGTGCCAGCAGCTTGGGACACCCTATCTACGAGCAGTACTTC
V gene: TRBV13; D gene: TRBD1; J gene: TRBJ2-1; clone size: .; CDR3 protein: CASRTGTGHNEQFF; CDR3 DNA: TGTGCCAGCAGGACCGGGACAGGACACAATGAGCAGTTCTTC
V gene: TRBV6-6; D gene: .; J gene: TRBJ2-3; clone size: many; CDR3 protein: CASSYFKSDTQYF; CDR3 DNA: TGTGCCAGCAGTTACTTCAAGAGTGATACGCAGTATTTT
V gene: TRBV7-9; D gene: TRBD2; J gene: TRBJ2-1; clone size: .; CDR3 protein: CASSLLLAGDMNEQFF; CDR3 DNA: TGTGCCAGCAGCTTATTGTTAGCGGGAGATATGAATGAGCAGTTCTTC
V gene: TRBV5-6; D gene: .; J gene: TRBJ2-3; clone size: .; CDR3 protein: CASSLLASTSTDTQYF; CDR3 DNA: TGTGCCAGCAGCTTGTTGGCCTCCACGAGCACAGATACGCAGTATTTT
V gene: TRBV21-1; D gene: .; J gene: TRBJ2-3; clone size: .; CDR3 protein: CASSTDRGGSGDTQYF; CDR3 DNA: TGTGCCAGCAGCACAGATCGCGGGGGCAGCGGGGATACGCAGTATTTT
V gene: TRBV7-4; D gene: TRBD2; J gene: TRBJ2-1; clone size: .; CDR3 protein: CASSLSPHRRSWGLAGGLEQFF; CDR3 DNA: TGTGCCAGCAGCTTATCCCCCCACCGTCGAAGCTGGGGACTAGCGGGGGGCCTTGAGCAGTTCTTC
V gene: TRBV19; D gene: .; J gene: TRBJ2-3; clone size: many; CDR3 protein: CASMTQGADTQYF; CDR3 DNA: TGTGCCAGTATGACCCAGGGCGCAGATACGCAGTATTTT
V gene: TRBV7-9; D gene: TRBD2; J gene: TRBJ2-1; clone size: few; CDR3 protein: CASSFIEGLAETYNEQFF; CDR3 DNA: TGTGCCAGCAGCTTTATAGAGGGACTAGCGGAGACCTACAATGAGCAGTTCTTC
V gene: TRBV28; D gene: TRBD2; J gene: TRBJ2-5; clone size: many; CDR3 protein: CASSRPSMREGWGETQYF; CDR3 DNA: TGTGCCAGCAGTCGCCCCTCGATGCGGGAGGGCTGGGGGGAGACCCAGTACTTC
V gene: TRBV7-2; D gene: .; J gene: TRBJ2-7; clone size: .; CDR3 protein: CASSLVLEGYEQYF; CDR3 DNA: TGTGCCAGCAGCTTAGTACTAGAAGGGTACGAGCAGTACTTC
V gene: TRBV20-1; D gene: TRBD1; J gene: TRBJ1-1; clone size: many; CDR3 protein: CSARQGGTEAFF; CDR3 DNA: TGCAGTGCTCGACAGGGCGGCACTGAAGCTTTCTTT
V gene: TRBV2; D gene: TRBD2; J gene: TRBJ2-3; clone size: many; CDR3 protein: CASSDPGLVGTDTQYF; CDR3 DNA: TGTGCCAGCAGTGATCCCGGACTAGTAGGCACAGATACGCAGTATTTT
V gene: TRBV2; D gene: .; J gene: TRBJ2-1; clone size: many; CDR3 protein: CASSEGRGSYNEQFF; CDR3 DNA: TGTGCCAGCAGTGAAGGACGAGGCTCCTACAATGAGCAGTTCTTC
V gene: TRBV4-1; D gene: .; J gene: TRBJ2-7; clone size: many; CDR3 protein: CASSQRTGGHYEQYF; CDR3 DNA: TGCGCCAGCAGCCAACGTACCGGGGGGCACTACGAGCAGTACTTC
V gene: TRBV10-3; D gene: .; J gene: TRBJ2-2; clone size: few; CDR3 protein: CAISDNANTGELFF; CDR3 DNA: TGTGCCATCAGTGACAACGCGAACACCGGGGAGCTGTTTTTT
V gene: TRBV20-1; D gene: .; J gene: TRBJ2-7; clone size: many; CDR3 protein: CSARVPSAWNSYEQYF; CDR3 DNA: TGCAGTGCTAGAGTTCCTTCGGCTTGGAACTCCTACGAGCAGTACTTC
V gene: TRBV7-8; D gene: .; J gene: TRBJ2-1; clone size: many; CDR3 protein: CASSLALGNNEQFF; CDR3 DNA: TGTGCCAGCAGCTTAGCCCTGGGCAACAATGAGCAGTTCTTC
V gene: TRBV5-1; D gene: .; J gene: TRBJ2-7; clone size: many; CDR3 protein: CASSSQSGEQYF; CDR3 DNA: TGCGCCAGCAGCTCTCAGTCCGGAGAGCAGTACTTC
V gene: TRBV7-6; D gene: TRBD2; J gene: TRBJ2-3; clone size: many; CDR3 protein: CASSASSGRATDTQYF; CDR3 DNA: TGTGCCAGCAGCGCATCTAGCGGGAGGGCTACAGATACGCAGTATTTT
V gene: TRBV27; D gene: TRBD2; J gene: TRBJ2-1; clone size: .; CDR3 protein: CASSPVAGGLWDEQFF; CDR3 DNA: TGTGCCAGCAGTCCAGTAGCGGGAGGGCTGTGGGATGAGCAGTTCTTC
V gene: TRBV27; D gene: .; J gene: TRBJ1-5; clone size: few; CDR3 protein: CASSLSLNYQPQHF; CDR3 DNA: TGTGCCAGCAGTTTATCCCTTAATTATCAGCCCCAGCATTTT
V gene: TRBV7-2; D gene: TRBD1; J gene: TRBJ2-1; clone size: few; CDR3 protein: CASSPGQGLFYNEQFF; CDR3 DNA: TGTGCCAGCAGCCCTGGACAGGGGCTATTCTACAATGAGCAGTTCTTC
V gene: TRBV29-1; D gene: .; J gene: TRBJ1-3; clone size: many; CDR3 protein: CSVLSGNTIYF; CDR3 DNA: TGCAGCGTTTTATCTGGAAACACCATATATTTT
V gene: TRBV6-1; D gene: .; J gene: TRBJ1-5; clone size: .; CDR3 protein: CASSEWEEDSNQPQHF; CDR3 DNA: TGTGCCAGCAGTGAATGGGAAGAGGATAGCAATCAGCCCCAGCATTTT
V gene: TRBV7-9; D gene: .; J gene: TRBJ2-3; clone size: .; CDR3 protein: CASSSWSRVADTQYF; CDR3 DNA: TGTGCCAGCAGCTCGTGGAGCAGGGTGGCAGATACGCAGTATTTT
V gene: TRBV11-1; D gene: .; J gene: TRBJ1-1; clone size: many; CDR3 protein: CASSLGEMGTEAFF; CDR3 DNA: TGTGCCAGCAGCTTAGGCGAGATGGGCACTGAAGCTTTCTTT
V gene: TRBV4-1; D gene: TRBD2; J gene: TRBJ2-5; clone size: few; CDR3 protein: CASSSAAGGLETQYF; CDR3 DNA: TGCGCCAGCAGCTCGGCAGCGGGGGGGCTAGAGACCCAGTACTTC
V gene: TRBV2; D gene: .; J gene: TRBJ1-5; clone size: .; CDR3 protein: CASSEWAEDMEPQHF; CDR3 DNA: TGTGCCAGCAGTGAGTGGGCAGAAGATATGGAGCCCCAGCATTTT
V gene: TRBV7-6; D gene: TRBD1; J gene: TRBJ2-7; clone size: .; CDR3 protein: CASSFATGDYEQYF; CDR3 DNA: TGTGCCAGCAGCTTCGCGACAGGGGATTACGAGCAGTACTTC
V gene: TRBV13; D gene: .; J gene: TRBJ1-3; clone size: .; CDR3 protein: CASSPWDTFSGNTIYF; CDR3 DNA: TGTGCCAGCAGCCCCTGGGACACCTTCTCTGGAAACACCATATATTTT
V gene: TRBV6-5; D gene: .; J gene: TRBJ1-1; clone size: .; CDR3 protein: CASSPNRYMNTEAFF; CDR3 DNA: TGTGCCAGCAGTCCAAATCGGTATATGAACACTGAAGCTTTCTTT
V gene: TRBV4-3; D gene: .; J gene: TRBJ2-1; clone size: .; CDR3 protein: CASSQELYDGGCNEQFF; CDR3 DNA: TGCGCCAGCAGCCAAGAACTCTATGATGGAGGCTGCAATGAGCAGTTCTTC
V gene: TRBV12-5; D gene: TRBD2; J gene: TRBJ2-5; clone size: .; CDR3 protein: CASGLYGGGEETQYF; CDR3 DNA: TGTGCTAGTGGTTTGTATGGGGGAGGGGAAGAGACCCAGTACTTC
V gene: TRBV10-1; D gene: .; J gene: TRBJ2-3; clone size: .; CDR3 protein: CASSESITSDTQYF; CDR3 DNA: TGCGCCAGCAGTGAGTCGATCACTTCCGATACGCAGTATTTT
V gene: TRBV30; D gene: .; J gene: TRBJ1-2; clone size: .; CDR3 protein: CAQTEGALGYTF; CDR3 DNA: TGTGCCCAAACGGAAGGGGCGCTGGGCTACACCTTC
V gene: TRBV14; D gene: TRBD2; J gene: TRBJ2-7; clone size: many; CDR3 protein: CASSQGGLVYEQYF; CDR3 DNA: TGTGCCAGCAGCCAAGGCGGACTAGTTTACGAGCAGTACTTC
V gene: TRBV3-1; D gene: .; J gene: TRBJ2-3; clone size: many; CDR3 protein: CASSPPRSVLSTDTQYF; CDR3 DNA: TGTGCCAGCAGCCCCCCCCGCTCAGTGCTGAGCACAGATACGCAGTATTTT
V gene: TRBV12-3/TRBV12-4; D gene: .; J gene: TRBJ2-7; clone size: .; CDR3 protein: CASSFAETYEQYF; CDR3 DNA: TGTGCCAGCAGTTTTGCGGAAACCTACGAGCAGTACTTC
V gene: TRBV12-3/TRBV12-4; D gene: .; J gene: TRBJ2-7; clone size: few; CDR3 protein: CASRFRGSYEQYF; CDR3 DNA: TGTGCCAGCAGGTTCAGGGGCTCCTACGAGCAGTACTTC
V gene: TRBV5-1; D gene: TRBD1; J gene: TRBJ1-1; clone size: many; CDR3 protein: CASSDRGTGTEAFF; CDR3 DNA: TGCGCCAGCAGCGACAGGGGGACCGGGACTGAAGCTTTCTTT
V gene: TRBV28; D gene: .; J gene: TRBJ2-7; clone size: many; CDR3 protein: CASSPQVYEQYF; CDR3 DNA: TGTGCCAGCAGCCCTCAAGTTTACGAGCAGTACTTC
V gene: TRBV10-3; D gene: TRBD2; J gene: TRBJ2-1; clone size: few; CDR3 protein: CAISESVGGPNEQFF; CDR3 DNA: TGTGCCATCAGTGAGTCGGTGGGAGGGCCGAATGAGCAGTTCTTC
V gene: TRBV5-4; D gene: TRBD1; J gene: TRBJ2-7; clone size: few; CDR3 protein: CASSAWDSTYEQYF; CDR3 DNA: TGTGCCAGCAGCGCCTGGGACAGTACCTACGAGCAGTACTTC
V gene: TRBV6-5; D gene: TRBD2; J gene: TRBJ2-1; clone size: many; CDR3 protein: CASSYSTSGSEEQFF; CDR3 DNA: TGTGCCAGCAGTTACTCGACTAGCGGGAGTGAAGAGCAGTTCTTC
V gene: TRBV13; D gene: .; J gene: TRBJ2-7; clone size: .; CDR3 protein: CASSLGGAFYEQYF; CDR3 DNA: TGTGCCAGCAGCTTAGGGGGGGCCTTCTACGAGCAGTACTTC
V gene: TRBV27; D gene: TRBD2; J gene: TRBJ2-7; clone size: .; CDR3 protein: CASSFGSGLAGEQYF; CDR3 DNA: TGTGCCAGCAGTTTTGGGAGCGGACTAGCGGGAGAGCAGTACTTC
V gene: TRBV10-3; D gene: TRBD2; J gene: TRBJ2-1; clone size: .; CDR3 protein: CAIRTGLAGNNEQFF; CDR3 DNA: TGTGCCATCAGAACTGGACTAGCGGGGAACAATGAGCAGTTCTTC
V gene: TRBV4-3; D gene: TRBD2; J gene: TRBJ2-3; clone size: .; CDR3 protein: CASSQSGTSGTPTDTQYF; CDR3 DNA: TGCGCCAGCAGCCAATCGGGGACTAGCGGGACCCCCACAGATACGCAGTATTTT
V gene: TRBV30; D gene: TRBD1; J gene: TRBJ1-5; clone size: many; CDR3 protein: CAWSLRQGWNQPQHF; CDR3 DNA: TGTGCCTGGAGTCTGCGACAGGGTTGGAATCAGCCCCAGCATTTT